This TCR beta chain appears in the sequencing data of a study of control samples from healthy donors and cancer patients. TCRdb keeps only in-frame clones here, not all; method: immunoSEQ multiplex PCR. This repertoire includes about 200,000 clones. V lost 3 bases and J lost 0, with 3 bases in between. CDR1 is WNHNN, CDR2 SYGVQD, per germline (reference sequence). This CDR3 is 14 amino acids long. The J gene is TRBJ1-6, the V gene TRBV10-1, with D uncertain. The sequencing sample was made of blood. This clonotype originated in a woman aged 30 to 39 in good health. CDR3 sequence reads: CASSESSYNSPLHF. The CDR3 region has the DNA TGCGCCAGCAGTGAAAGCTCCTATAATTCACCCCTCCACTTT.